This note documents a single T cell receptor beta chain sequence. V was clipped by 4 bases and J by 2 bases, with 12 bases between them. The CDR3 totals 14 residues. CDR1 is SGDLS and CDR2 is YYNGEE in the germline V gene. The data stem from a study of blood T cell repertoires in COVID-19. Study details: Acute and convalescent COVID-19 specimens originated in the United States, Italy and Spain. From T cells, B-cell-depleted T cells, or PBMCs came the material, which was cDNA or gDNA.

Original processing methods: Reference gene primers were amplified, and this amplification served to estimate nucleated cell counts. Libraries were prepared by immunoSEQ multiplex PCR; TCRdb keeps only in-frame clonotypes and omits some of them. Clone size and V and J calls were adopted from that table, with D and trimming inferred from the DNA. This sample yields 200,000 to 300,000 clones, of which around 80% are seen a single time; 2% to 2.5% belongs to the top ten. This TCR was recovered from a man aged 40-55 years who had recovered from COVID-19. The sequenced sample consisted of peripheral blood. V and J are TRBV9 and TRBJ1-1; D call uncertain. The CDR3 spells CASSPDTFNTEAFF. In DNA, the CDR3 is TGTGCCAGCAGCCCAGACACTTTTAACACTGAAGCTTTCTTT.